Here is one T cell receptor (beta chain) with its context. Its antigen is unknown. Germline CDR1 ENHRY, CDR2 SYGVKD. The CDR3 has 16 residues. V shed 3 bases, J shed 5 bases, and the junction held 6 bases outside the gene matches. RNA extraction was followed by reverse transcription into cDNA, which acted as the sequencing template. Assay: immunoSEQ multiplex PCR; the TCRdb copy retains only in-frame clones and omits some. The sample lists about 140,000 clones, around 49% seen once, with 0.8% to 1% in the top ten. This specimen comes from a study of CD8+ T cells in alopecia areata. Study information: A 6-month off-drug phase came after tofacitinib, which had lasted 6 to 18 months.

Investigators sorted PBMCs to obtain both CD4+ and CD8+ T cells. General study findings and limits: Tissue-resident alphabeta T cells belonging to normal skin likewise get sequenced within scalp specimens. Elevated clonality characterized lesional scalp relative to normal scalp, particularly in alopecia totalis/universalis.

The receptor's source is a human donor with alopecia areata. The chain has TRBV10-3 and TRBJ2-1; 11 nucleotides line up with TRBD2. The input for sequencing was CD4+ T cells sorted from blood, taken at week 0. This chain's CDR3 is CAISENSGRAHNEQFF. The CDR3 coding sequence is TGTGCCATCAGTGAAAATAGCGGGAGGGCCCACAATGAGCAGTTCTTC.